A single sample is the source of the 9 T cell receptor beta chains below, sequenced in a study of blood T cell repertoires in COVID-19. Clones were sequenced by immunoSEQ multiplex PCR, and TCRdb holds only the in-frame ones, with some missing. The sample has roughly 220,000 clones; around 87% are singletons. What was sequenced was PBMCs or T cells enriched from blood (not recorded which). The receptor set was obtained from a man aged 30 to 45 who had been exposed to COVID-19.

The rearrangement uses TRBV24-1 and TRBJ1-2; D perhaps matches TRBD1 (6 bases). The germline V and J ends were trimmed by 5 bases and 8 bases, with 20 bases remaining between them. Germline loops: CDR1 KGHDR, CDR2 SFDVKD. The CDR3 totals 15 residues. CDR3 in amino acids: CATSANLQGKGGYTF. In DNA, the CDR3 is TGTGCCACCAGTGCTAACTTACAGGGAAAGGGCGGCTACACCTTC.

V gene TRBV9 combines with J gene TRBJ2-7; TRBD1 aligns across 7 bases. Germline-derived CDR1 and CDR2 are SGDLS and YYNGEE. V was pared by 0 bases and J by 3 bases, with 6 bases of the junction left unmatched. The CDR3 has 15 amino acids. CDR3 DNA: TGTGCCAGCAGCGTAGATGCAGGGGGAAACTACGAGCAGTACTTC. Residues: CASSVDAGGNYEQYF.

The rearrangement links TRBV7-8 to TRBJ2-7; TRBD1 might be the D (6 bases). Looked up from germline, CDR1 is SGHVS and CDR2 is FQNEAQ. V shed 1 base and J shed 2 bases, with 18 bases lying between them. The CDR3 totals 17 residues. The CDR3 DNA reads as TGTGCCAGCAGCTTAGTTGCAACAGGGTATGGTCCCTACGAGCAGTACTTC. It yields the protein CASSLVATGYGPYEQYF.

This clone is a singleton in its sample. The gene calls are TRBV19 and TRBJ2-5, with 13 bases aligning to TRBD2. The CDR3 loop spans 16 amino acids. V shed 5 bases, J shed 4 bases, and the junction held 7 bases outside the gene matches. From germline, CDR1 is LNHDA and CDR2 SQIVND (reference sequence). The CDR3 here is CASSGGLAGDSETQYF. Here the CDR3 DNA reads TGTGCCAGTAGTGGAGGACTAGCGGGGGACTCAGAGACCCAGTACTTC.

This clone appeared a single time. The chain employs TRBV7-2 and TRBJ2-3; TRBD1 might be the D (6 bases). The V and J ends lost 1 base and 4 bases respectively, with 9 bases between them. Germline V gives CDR1 SGHTA, CDR2 FQGNSA. The CDR3 runs to 14 residues. The CDR3: CASSLEQGADTQYF. The CDR3 DNA is TGTGCCAGCAGCTTAGAACAGGGTGCAGATACGCAGTATTTT.

This rearrangement joins TRBV5-4 to TRBJ2-1; TRBD1 agrees at 10 bases. The trim removed 2 bases at V and 8 bases at J, leaving 4 bases unmatched. CDR1 is SGHNT, CDR2 YYREEE, per germline (reference sequence). The CDR3 contains 14 residues. The CDR3 reads CASSFRDRGYEQFF. The CDR3 nucleotides read TGTGCCAGCAGCTTCCGGGACAGGGGTTATGAGCAGTTCTTC.

V is TRBV10-3 and J is TRBJ1-2; D remains unclear. Trimming cost V 2 bases and J 7 bases, with 8 bases left between them. The germline CDR1 and CDR2 sequences are ENHRY and SYGVKD. This CDR3 has 12 amino acids. In DNA form, the CDR3 reads TGTGCCATCAGTGAGGGAGACTTTGGCTACACCTTC. It codes for CAISEGDFGYTF.

This rearrangement joins TRBV5-1 to TRBJ1-1; no clear D. V lost 1 base and J lost 7, with 11 bases in between. The CDR3 is 13 residues long. CDR1 and CDR2 from the germline V gene are SGHRS and YFSETQ. CDR3 nucleotides: TGCGCCAGCAGCTTGTTGCAGGATCGTGAAGCTTTCTTT. This gives the protein CASSLLQDREAFF.

V is TRBV6-5 and J is TRBJ2-1; TRBD2 is a possible D gene (6 bases). The V end was cut by 10 bases, the J end by 4 bases, with 14 bases between. Germline loops: CDR1 MNHEY, CDR2 SVGAGI. The CDR3 is 13 amino acids. This CDR3 reads CAIGPGLYNEQFF. As DNA, the CDR3 is TGTGCCATAGGCCCGGGACTTTACAATGAGCAGTTCTTC.